The 21 T cell receptor beta chains below all came from one sample that was sequenced in a study of T cell clonality in common variable immunodeficiency (dated by TCRdb to between 2015 and 2017). Libraries were constructed by the immunoSEQ multiplex PCR assay. TCRdb's version of the immuneACCESS table is confined to in-frame rearrangements and falls short of the full clone set. An unresolved V gene accounts for under half of the shortfall where checked; the remainder is of unknown origin. Here the sample lists about 81,000 clones, none seen once only. The top ten hold around 0.8% of the sample. The sample comprised peripheral blood mononuclear cells. These receptors all come from a person between 18 and 70 years old in good health.

This clone has at least ten counts. The read terminates 3 residues before the CDR3 end, so the remaining end is supplied by the germline J gene. The chain couples TRBV9 to TRBJ2-3; D is undetermined. The CDR3 is made up of 14 amino acids. The V gene lost 2 bases and the J gene lost 1 base, with 8 bases spanning the gap. The V gene's germline CDR1 is SGDLS and CDR2 YYNGEE. The DNA read from the CDR3 is TGTGCCAGCAGCGTCGAACTGGGCACAGATACG. Its translation: CASSVELGTDT. The complete CDR3 sequence is CASSVELGTDTQYF.

This clone appeared a few times. The read finishes 3 residues shy of the CDR3 end, and the germline J gene is used to complete it. The chain recombines TRBV18 with TRBJ1-4; 8 positions match TRBD1. CDR3 length: 17 amino acids. After removal of 3 bases from V and 4 bases from J, the junction contained 10 bases not matched to a gene. CDR1 KGHSH and CDR2 LQKENI come from the germline V gene. The sequenced CDR3 bases are TGTGCCAGCTCACCCCAACAAGGGACAGGCTATAATGAAAAA. Its protein product is CASSPQQGTGYNEK. The entire CDR3 reads CASSPQQGTGYNEKLFF.

This clone was counted ten times or more. One end of the junction does not line up with germline, which may come from a read error. CDR3 DNA (partial): TGCGCCAGCAGCCAAGGCTCTAGCGGGAGTTCCTACGAG. Amino acids: CASSQGSSGSSYE. The whole CDR3 sequence is CASSQGSSGSSYEQYF. The V gene is TRBV4-2, the J gene TRBJ2-7; 10 positions match TRBD2. The CDR3 end lies 3 residues beyond the end of the read and is filled in from the germline J gene. This CDR3 comprises 16 residues. Germline V gene data show CDR1 as LGHNA and CDR2 as YNFKEQ.

This clone was picked up many times. The CDR3 end falls 3 residues outside the read, so it is completed with the germline J gene. The chain uses TRBV7-3 and TRBJ2-7; 13 bases line up with TRBD2. V was clipped by 3 bases and J by 5 bases; unmatched bases: 4. The CDR3 covers 15 residues. Germline V gene lookup returns CDR1 SGHTA and CDR2 FQGTGA. The CDR3 bases that were read are TGTGCCAGCAGCTTGGGGACTAGCGGGACCAACGAG. Translated: CASSLGTSGTNE. The full CDR3 is CASSLGTSGTNEQYF.

This clone was counted ten times or more. The sequence runs out 3 residues before the end of the CDR3; the remainder is reconstructed from the germline J gene. The rearrangement joins TRBV7-3 to TRBJ2-2; TRBD1 might be the D (5 bases). The CDR3 runs 16 residues. Germline V gives CDR1 SGHTA, CDR2 FQGTGA. The germline V and J ends were trimmed by 1 base and 1 base, with 10 bases remaining between them. The sequenced CDR3 bases are TGTGCCAGCAGCTTAATGGGTGGACAGAACACCGGGGAG. It codes for CASSLMGGQNTGE. The CDR3 in its entirety is CASSLMGGQNTGELFF.

This clone was observed at least ten times. From the germline J gene comes the end of the CDR3, since the read stops 3 residues before it. The chain employs TRBV20-1 and TRBJ2-5; 7 bases agree with TRBD1. V dropped 5 bases and J dropped 5; count of bases not matched to a gene: 8. This CDR3 comprises 13 residues. The germline V gene encodes CDR1 DFQATT and CDR2 SNEGSKA (reference sequence). CDR3 region: CSAPQRGLETQYF. The part of the CDR3 DNA that was read is TGCAGTGCTCCCCAGAGGGGGCTGGAGACC.

This clone was seen only a few times. The observed sequence ends 3 residues before the CDR3 terminus, with the missing tail filled in from the germline J gene. V and J are TRBV10-2 and TRBJ2-1; 8 positions match TRBD1. CDR1 and CDR2 from the germline V gene are WSHSY and SAAADI. The CDR3 spans 14 residues. With V trimmed by 8 bases and J by 4 bases, 7 bases remained unmatched. CDR3 DNA, as far as it was read: TGCGCCAGCGGACAGGGTCATCCTTACAATGAG. It encodes CASGQGHPYNE. In full, the CDR3 is CASGQGHPYNEQFF.

In its sample, this clone was seen many times. The sequence runs out 3 residues before the end of the CDR3; the remainder is reconstructed from the germline J gene. The gene calls are TRBV9 and TRBJ1-2; D is uncertain. The CDR3 is made up of 15 amino acids. V lost 6 bases and J 0 bases, leaving 15 bases between the germline ends. Germline values: CDR1 SGDLS, CDR2 YYNGEE. CDR3 amino acids: CASTSGQAPNYGYTF. The CDR3 DNA, read in part, is TGTGCCAGCACCTCTGGGCAGGCCCCTAACTATGGC.

This clone has at least ten counts. The read ends 3 residues before the CDR3 terminus; that terminus is restored from the germline J gene. The chain recombines TRBV19 with TRBJ2-3; D remains unclear. Germline CDR1 and CDR2: LNHDA and SQIVND (reference sequence). The CDR3 contains 16 residues. V was trimmed by 0 bases and J by 3 bases, leaving 13 bases between them. The CDR3 protein is CASSIETSVKTDTQYF. The CDR3 bases that were read are TGTGCCAGTAGTATAGAGACAAGTGTGAAGACAGATACG. The entire variable domain, with the rest obtained from reference TRBV19 and TRBJ2-3, is as follows: DGGITQSPKYLFRKEGQNVTLSCEQNLNHDAMYWYRQDPGQGLRLIYYSQIVNDFQKGDIAEGYSVSREKKESFPLTVTSAQKNPTAFYLCASSIETSVKTDTQYFGPGTRLTVL.

This clone was picked up many times. The observed sequence ends 3 residues before the CDR3 terminus, with the missing tail filled in from the germline J gene. The chain links TRBV6-2 or TRBV6-3 to TRBJ2-4, with D perhaps TRBD1 (5 bases). Germline CDR1 is MNHEY and CDR2 is SVGEGT. CDR3 length: 15 amino acids. Trimming pared 7 bases from V and 7 bases from J, leaving 20 bases between. The CDR3 DNA, read in part, is TGTGCCAGCACCATAAGGGGCCACACGGGCAACATT. Translation: CASTIRGHTGNI. The whole CDR3 protein reads CASTIRGHTGNIQYF.

This clone has ten or more counts. The read halts 3 residues ahead of the CDR3 end, with the missing end drawn from the germline J gene. The rearrangement links TRBV7-2 to TRBJ2-3; 12 nucleotides line up with TRBD2. Unmatched junction bases numbered 2, after V lost 4 bases and J lost 3 bases. There are 15 residues in the CDR3. Germline CDR1 reads SGHTA; CDR2 reads FQGNSA. This chain's CDR3 is CASSSTSGRTDTQYF. The sequenced part of the CDR3 DNA is TGTGCCAGCAGCTCGACTAGCGGGAGAACAGATACG.

This clone was seen ten or more times. Read data end 3 residues before the CDR3 end; the end is taken from the germline J gene. The rearrangement joins TRBV5-1 to TRBJ2-1, with TRBD2 matching over 10 bases. V was pared by 0 bases and J by 4 bases, with 10 bases of the junction left unmatched. CDR1 and CDR2 (germline): SGHRS, YFSETQ. The CDR3 length is 18 residues. CDR3 DNA (partial): TGCGCCAGCAGCTTGGGGCTAGCGGGAGAGGGGTATTACAATGAG. Amino acid sequence: CASSLGLAGEGYYNE. The whole CDR3 protein is CASSLGLAGEGYYNEQFF.

This clone was counted many times. The read ends 3 residues shy of where the CDR3 ends; the end is completed using the germline J gene. The V and J genes are TRBV19 and TRBJ2-1; 9 bases map to TRBD2. V lost 8 bases, J lost 8 bases, and 7 bases stayed unmatched. Germline lookup yields CDR1 LNHDA and CDR2 SQIVND (reference sequence). The CDR3 extends over 13 amino acids. Partial CDR3 DNA: TGTGCCAGTTCCCTAGCGGGACCATATGAG. It codes for CASSLAGPYE. The entire CDR3 reads CASSLAGPYEQFF.

This clone was recorded many times. Sequencing ends 3 residues short of the CDR3 end; the germline J gene provides the rest. The chain couples TRBV6-2 or TRBV6-3 to TRBJ2-2; 9 positions match TRBD2. This CDR3 is 14 amino acids long. V dropped 7 bases and J dropped 1; count of bases not matched to a gene: 1. Per germline, CDR1 MNHEY and CDR2 SVGEGT. Partial CDR3 DNA: TGTGCCAGCAAGACTAGCGGGAACACCGGGGAG. Translating it yields CASKTSGNTGE. The full-length CDR3 reads as CASKTSGNTGELFF.

CDR3 region: CASSTSPGLDGQYF. The sequenced CDR3 bases are TGTGCCAGCAGTACCTCGCCAGGTTTAGATGGT. This chain connects TRBV6-2 or TRBV6-3 to TRBJ2-4; D is ambiguous. The read is 3 residues too short to cover the CDR3 end, so that end is filled in from the germline J gene. The CDR3 spans 14 residues. Germline V gives CDR1 MNHEY, CDR2 SVGEGT.

This clone has ten or more counts. The missing CDR3 end, 3 residues past where the read stops, is filled in from the germline J gene. The chain joins TRBV13 to TRBJ2-1; 9 positions agree with TRBD1. From germline, CDR1 is PRHDT and CDR2 FYEKMQ (reference sequence). The junction had 8 bases not matched to a gene; V was cut back by 8 bases and J by 3 bases. The CDR3 runs to 15 residues. The CDR3 region is CASFRQGVNYNEQFF. The CDR3 DNA, read in part, is TGTGCCAGCTTTAGACAGGGGGTTAACTACAATGAG.

This clone was recorded at least ten times. The missing CDR3 end, 3 residues past where the read stops, is filled in from the germline J gene. V gene TRBV18 combines with J gene TRBJ1-3; no firm D call. The V and J ends lost 0 bases and 4 bases respectively, with 7 bases between them. Germline values: CDR1 KGHSH, CDR2 LQKENI. The CDR3 runs to 14 residues. The CDR3 DNA, read in part, is TGTGCCAGCTCACCACCAAGTCAGGGAAACACC. The encoded protein is CASSPPSQGNT. The full-length CDR3 reads as CASSPPSQGNTIYF.

This clone showed up many times. The read falls 3 residues short of the CDR3 end, and the missing part is taken from the germline J gene. The chain joins TRBV10-1 to TRBJ2-2; 7 positions agree with TRBD1. The germline V gene encodes CDR1 WNHNN and CDR2 SYGVQD (reference sequence). With 8 bases clipped from V and 6 bases from J, the junction kept 6 bases outside the gene matches. The CDR3 extends over 13 amino acids. The sequenced part of the CDR3 DNA is TGCGCCAGCGGAGACAGGGAAGCCGGGGAG. Translating it yields CASGDREAGE. The CDR3, in full, reads CASGDREAGELFF.

This clone was found many times. The sequence runs out 3 residues before the end of the CDR3; the remainder is reconstructed from the germline J gene. This chain joins TRBV5-1 and TRBJ2-7; 8 bases fit TRBD2. With 4 bases clipped from V and 0 bases from J, the junction kept 6 bases outside the gene matches. The CDR3 is 15 residues long. Per the germline V gene, CDR1 is SGHRS and CDR2 is YFSETQ. The CDR3 bases that were read are TGCGCCAGCAGCCGTACGGGACTAGGCTCCTACGAG. Its protein product is CASSRTGLGSYE. From start to end, the CDR3 is CASSRTGLGSYEQYF.

This clone was observed at least ten times. The read ends 3 residues shy of where the CDR3 ends; the end is completed using the germline J gene. The chain is built from TRBV4-1 and TRBJ1-6; tentatively, D is TRBD1 (5 bases). The CDR3 contains 13 residues. Trimming removed 8 bases at V and 4 bases at J, with 9 bases between. CDR1 and CDR2 (germline): MGHRA, YSYEKL. The CDR3 region is CASSREYNSPLHF. The part of the CDR3 DNA that was read is TGCGCCAGCTCCAGGGAGTATAATTCACCC.

Ten or more counts support this clone. The read halts 3 residues ahead of the CDR3 end, with the missing end drawn from the germline J gene. This chain connects TRBV7-6 to TRBJ2-1; D might be TRBD1 (5 bases). The CDR3 contains 15 residues. In germline, CDR1 is SGHVS, CDR2 FNYEAQ. The V end was cut by 5 bases, the J end by 7 bases, with 18 bases between. The CDR3 sequence: CASSPSIGVLNEQFF. The sequenced CDR3 bases are TGTGCCAGCAGCCCGTCTATAGGGGTGTTGAATGAG.